The subject of this entry is one TCR beta chain. Its antigen is unidentified. The length of the CDR3 is 15 residues. The germline gives CDR1 SEHNR, CDR2 FQNEAQ (reference sequence). Trimming took off 3 bases at V and 8 bases at J, with 16 bases between the two ends. Axillary draining lymph nodes of breast cancer patients supplied the node samples. TCRdb re-called the multiplex PCR reads with MiXCR, one entry per CDR3 protein. Of fewer than 200,000 distinct CDR3 sequences in the sample, around 33% were seen once. The data stem from a study of breast tumors, draining lymph nodes, adjacent tissues. Study observations and caveats: Most tumor T cells seemingly derive from lymph node, then expand in tumor. Luminal-like breast cancer showed significantly greater tumor-nontumor repertoire similarity than basal-like breast cancer did. Tumors had less TCR diversity than lymph nodes, more than nontumor tissue.

Input material: axillary lymph node tissue. V usage is TRBV7-9 and J usage is TRBJ1-4; D call uncertain. This clonotype was sampled from a female donor with breast cancer. Some clones in this sample may be carry-over from other donors' samples. CDR3 DNA: TGTGCCAGCAGCTTCCCCGAGACTAGCGGGGAAAAACTGTTTTTT. It translates to CASSFPETSGEKLFF.